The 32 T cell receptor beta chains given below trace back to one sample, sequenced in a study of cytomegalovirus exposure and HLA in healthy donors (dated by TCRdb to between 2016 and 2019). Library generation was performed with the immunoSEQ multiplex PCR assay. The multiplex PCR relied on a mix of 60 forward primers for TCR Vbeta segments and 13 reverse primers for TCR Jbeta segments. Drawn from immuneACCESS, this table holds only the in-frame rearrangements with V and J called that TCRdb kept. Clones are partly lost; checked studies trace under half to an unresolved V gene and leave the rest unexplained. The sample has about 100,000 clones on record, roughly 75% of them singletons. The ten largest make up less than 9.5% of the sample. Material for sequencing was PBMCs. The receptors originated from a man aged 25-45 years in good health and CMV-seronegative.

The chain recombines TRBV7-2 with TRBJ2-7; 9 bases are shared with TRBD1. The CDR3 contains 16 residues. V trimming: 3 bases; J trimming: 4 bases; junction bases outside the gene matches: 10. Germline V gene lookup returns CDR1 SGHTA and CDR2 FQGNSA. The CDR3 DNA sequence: TGTGCCAGCAGCTTCAGGGGACAGGGAGACTTTTACGAGCAGTACTTC. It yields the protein CASSFRGQGDFYEQYF.

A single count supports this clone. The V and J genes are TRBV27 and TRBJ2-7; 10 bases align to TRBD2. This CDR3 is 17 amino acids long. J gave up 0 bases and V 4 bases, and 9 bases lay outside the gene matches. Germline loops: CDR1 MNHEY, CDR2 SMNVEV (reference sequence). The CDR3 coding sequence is TGTGCCAGCAGTTCCAGGACTAGCGGAGGGAGCTCCTACGAGCAGTACTTC. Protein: CASSSRTSGGSSYEQYF.

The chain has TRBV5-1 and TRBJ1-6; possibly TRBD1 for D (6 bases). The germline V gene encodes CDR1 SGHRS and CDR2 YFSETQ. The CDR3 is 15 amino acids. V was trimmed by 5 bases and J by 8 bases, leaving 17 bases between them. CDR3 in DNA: TGCGCCAGCAGGGCCAACGACAGGAATTATTCACCCCTCCACTTT. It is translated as CASRANDRNYSPLHF.

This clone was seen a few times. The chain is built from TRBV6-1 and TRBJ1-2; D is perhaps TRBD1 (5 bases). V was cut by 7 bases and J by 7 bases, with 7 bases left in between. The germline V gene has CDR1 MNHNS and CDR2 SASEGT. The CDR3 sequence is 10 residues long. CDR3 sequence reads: CASIQGGYTF. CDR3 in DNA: TGTGCCAGCATCCAGGGTGGCTACACCTTC.

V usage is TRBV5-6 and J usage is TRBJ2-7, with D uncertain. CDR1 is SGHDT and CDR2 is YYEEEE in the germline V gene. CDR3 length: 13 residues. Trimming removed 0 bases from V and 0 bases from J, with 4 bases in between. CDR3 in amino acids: CASSLVNSYEQYF. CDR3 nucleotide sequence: TGTGCCAGCAGCTTGGTCAACTCCTACGAGCAGTACTTC.

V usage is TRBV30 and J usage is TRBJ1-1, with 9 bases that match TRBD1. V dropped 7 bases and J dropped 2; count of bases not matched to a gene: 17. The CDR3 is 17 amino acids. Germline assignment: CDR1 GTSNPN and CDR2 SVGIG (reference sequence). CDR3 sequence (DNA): TGTGCCTCAAACCTGGGGACAGGGCGTCCTTCTAACACTGAAGCTTTCTTT. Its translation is CASNLGTGRPSNTEAFF.

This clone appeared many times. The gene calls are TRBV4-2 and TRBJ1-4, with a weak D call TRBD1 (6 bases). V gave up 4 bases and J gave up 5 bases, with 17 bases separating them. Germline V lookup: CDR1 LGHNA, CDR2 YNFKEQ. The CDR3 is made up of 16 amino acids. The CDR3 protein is CASSPYREGINEKLFF. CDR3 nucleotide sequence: TGTGCCAGCAGCCCATACAGGGAGGGTATAAATGAAAAACTGTTTTTT.

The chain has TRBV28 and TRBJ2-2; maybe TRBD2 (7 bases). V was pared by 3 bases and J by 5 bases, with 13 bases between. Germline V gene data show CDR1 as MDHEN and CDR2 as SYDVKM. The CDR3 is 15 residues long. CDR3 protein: CASSLLRGGTGELFF. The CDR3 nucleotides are TGTGCCAGCAGTTTGCTAAGGGGGGGAACCGGGGAGCTGTTTTTT.

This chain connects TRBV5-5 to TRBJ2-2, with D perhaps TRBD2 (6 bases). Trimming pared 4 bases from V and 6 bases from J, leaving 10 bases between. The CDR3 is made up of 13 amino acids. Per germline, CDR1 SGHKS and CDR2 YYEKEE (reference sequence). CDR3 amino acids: CASSPWGAGELFF. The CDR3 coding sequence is TGTGCCAGCAGCCCATGGGGGGCCGGGGAGCTGTTTTTT.

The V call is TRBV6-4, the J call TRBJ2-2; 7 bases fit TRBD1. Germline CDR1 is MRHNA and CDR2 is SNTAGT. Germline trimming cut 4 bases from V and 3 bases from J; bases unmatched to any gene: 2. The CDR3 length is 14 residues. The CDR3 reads CASSGGQDTGELFF. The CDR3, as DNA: TGTGCCAGCAGTGGAGGACAGGACACCGGGGAGCTGTTTTTT.

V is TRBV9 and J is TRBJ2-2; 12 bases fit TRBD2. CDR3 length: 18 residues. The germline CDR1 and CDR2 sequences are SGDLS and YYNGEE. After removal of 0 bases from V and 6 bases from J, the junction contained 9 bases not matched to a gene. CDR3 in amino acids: CASSVALAGGPWSGELFF. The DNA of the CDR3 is TGTGCCAGCAGCGTAGCGCTAGCGGGGGGGCCCTGGTCCGGGGAGCTGTTTTTT.

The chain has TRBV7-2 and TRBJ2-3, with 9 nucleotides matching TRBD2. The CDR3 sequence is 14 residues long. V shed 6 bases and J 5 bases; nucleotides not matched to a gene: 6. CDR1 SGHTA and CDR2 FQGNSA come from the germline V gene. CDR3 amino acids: CASSKGLAEDTQYF. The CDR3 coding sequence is TGTGCCAGCAGTAAGGGACTAGCCGAAGATACGCAGTATTTT. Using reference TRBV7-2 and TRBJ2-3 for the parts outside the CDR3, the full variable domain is GAGVSQSPSNKVTEKGKDVELRCDPISGHTALYWYRQSLGQGLEFLIYFQGNSAPDKSGLPSDRFSAERTGGSVSTLTIQRTQQEDSAVYLCASSKGLAEDTQYFGPGTRLTVL.

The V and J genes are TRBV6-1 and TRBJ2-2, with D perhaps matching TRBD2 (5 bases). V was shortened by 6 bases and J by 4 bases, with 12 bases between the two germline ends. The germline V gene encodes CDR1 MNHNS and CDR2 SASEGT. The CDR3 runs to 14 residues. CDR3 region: CASSPEVVTGELFF. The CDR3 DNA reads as TGTGCCAGCAGCCCGGAGGTGGTCACCGGGGAGCTGTTTTTT.

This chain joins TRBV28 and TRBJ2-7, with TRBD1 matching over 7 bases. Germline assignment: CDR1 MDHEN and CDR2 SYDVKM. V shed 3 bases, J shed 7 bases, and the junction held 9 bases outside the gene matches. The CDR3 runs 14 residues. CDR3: CASSFVGQVREQYF. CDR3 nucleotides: TGTGCCAGCAGTTTTGTTGGACAGGTCCGGGAGCAGTACTTC.

The CDR3: CASSVRQDTEAFF. The CDR3 nucleotides read TGCGCCAGCAGCGTCCGACAGGACACTGAAGCTTTCTTT. The chain links TRBV5-1 to TRBJ1-1; maybe TRBD1 (6 bases). The V gene's germline CDR1 is SGHRS and CDR2 YFSETQ. Trimming removed 4 bases at V and 3 bases at J, with 10 bases between. The CDR3 totals 13 residues.

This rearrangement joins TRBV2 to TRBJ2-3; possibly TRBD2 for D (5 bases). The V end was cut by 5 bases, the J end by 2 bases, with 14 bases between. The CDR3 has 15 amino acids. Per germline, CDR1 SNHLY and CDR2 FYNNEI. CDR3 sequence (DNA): TGTGCCAGCAGTTTGACTACCCCAAACACAGATACGCAGTATTTT. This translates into CASSLTTPNTDTQYF.

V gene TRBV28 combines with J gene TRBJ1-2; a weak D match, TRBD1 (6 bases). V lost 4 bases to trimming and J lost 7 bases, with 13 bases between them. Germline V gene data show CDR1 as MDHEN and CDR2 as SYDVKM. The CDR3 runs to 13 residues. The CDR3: CASSSRQVRGYTF. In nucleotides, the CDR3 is TGTGCCAGCAGTTCCAGACAGGTTCGTGGCTACACCTTC.

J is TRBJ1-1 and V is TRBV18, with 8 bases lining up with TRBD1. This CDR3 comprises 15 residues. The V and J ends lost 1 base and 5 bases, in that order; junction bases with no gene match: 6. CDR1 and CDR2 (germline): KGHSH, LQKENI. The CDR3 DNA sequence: TGTGCCAGCTCACCACGAGAACAGGGGGGAACTGAAGCTTTCTTT. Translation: CASSPREQGGTEAFF.

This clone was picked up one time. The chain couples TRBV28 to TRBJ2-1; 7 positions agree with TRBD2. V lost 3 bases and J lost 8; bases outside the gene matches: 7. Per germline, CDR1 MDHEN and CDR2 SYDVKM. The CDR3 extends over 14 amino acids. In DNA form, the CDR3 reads TGTGCCAGCAGTTTCGGACTAGTCCAGTATGAGCAGTTCTTC. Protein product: CASSFGLVQYEQFF.

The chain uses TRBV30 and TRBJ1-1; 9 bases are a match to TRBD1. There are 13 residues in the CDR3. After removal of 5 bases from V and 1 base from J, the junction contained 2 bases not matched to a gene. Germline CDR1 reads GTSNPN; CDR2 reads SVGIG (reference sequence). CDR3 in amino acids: CAWDRGTNTEAFF. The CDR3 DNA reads TGTGCCTGGGACAGGGGGACGAACACTGAAGCTTTCTTT.

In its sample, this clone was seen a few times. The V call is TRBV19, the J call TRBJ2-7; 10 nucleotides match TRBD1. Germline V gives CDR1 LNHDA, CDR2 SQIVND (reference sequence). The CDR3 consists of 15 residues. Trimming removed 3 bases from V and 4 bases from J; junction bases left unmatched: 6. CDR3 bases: TGTGCCAGTAGTATTTCCGGGACAGGGGTTTACGAGCAGTACTTC. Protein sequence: CASSISGTGVYEQYF.

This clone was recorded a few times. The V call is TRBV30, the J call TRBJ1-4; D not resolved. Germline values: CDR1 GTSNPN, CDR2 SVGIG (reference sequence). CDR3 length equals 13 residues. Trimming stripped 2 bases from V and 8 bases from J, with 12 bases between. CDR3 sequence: CAWSSGINEKLFF. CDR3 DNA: TGTGCCTGGAGTAGCGGGATTAACGAAAAACTGTTTTTT.

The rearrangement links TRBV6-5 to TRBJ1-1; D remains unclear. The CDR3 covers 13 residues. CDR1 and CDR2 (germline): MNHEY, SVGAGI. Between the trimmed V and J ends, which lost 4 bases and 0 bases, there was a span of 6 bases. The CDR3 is CASSSFVNTEAFF. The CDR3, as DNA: TGTGCCAGCAGTTCCTTTGTGAACACTGAAGCTTTCTTT.

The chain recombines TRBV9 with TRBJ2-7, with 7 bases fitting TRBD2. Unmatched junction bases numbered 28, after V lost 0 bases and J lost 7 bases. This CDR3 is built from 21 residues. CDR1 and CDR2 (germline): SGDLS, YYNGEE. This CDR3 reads CASSVEPLGTAGDGREWEQYF. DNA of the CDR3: TGTGCCAGCAGCGTAGAGCCCCTCGGGACCGCGGGTGATGGGCGGGAGTGGGAGCAGTACTTC.

CDR3 protein: CASSYKAGQTYEQYF. In nucleotides, the CDR3 is TGTGCCAGCAGTTACAAGGCGGGACAGACCTACGAGCAGTACTTC. The chain uses TRBV6-5 and TRBJ2-7; weak D call: TRBD1 (7 bases). V lost 2 bases, J lost 2 bases, and 13 bases lay in between. Germline CDR1 is MNHEY and CDR2 is SVGAGI. The CDR3 has 15 residues.

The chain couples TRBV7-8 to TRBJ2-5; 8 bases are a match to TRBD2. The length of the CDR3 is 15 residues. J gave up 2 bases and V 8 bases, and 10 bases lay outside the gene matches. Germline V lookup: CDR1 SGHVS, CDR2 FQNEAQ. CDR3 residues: CASGLRGGGQETQYF. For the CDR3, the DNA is TGTGCCAGCGGCCTGAGAGGCGGGGGGCAAGAGACCCAGTACTTC.

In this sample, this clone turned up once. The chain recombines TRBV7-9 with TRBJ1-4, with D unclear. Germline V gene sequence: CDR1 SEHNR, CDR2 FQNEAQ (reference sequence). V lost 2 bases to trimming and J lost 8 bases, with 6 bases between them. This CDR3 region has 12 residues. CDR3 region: CASSLIGEKLFF. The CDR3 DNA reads TGTGCCAGCAGCTTAATTGGCGAAAAACTGTTTTTT.

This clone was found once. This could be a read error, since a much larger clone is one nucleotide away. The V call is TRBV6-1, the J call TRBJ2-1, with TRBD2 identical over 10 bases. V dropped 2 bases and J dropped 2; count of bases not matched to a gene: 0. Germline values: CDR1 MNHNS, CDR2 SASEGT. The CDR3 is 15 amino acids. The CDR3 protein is CASSESGGAYNEQFF. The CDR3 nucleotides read TGTGCCAGCAGTGAAAGCGGGGGGGCCTACAATGAGCAGTTCTTC.

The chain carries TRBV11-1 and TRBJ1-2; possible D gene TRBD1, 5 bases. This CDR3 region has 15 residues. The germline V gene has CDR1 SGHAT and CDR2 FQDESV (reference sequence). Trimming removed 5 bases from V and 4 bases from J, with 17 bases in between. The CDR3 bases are TGTGCCAGCAGCCCCCTCGGGGGACTACCCTATGGCTACACCTTC. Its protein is CASSPLGGLPYGYTF.

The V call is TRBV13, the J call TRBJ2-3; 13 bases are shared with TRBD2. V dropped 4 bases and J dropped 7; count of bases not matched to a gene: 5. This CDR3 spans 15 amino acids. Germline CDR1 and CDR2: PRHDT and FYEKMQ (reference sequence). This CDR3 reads CASSYRTSGSNTQYF. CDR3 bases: TGTGCCAGCAGCTACCGGACTAGCGGGAGTAATACGCAGTATTTT.

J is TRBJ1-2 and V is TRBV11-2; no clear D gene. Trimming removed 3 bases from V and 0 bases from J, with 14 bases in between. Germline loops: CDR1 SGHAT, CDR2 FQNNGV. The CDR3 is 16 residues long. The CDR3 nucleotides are TGTGCCAGCAGCTTGCCAGATACTATTCCTAACTATGGCTACACCTTC. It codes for CASSLPDTIPNYGYTF.

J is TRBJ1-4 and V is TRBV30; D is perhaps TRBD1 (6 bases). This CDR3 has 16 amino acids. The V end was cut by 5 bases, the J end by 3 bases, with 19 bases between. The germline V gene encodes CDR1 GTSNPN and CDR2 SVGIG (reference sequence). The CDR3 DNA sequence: TGTGCCTGGCTCCAACCGAACAGGGCCTCTAATGAAAAACTGTTTTTT. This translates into CAWLQPNRASNEKLFF.